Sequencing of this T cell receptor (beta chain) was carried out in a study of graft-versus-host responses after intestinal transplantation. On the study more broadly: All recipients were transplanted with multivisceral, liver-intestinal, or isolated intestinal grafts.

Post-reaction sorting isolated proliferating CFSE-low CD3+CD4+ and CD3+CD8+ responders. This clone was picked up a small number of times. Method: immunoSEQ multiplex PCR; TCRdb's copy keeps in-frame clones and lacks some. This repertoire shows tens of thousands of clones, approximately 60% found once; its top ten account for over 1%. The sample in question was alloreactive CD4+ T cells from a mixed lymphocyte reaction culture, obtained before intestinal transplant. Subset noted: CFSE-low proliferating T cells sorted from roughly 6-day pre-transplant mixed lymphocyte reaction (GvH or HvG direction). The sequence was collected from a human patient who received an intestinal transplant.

This chain's CDR3 is CASSPPGQPQLGYTF. The CDR3 nucleotides are TGTGCCAGCAGTCCTCCGGGACAGCCTCAGCTTGGCTACACCTTC. The chain is built from TRBV28 and TRBJ1-2, with TRBD1 identical over 7 bases. Germline V gene data show CDR1 as MDHEN and CDR2 as SYDVKM. The ends lost 5 bases at V and 7 bases at J; junction bases unmatched: 13. The CDR3 loop spans 15 amino acids.